This TCR beta chain was sequenced during a study of spatial heterogeneity in lung cancer. The library protocol tagged each TCR cDNA with a unique molecular identifier. TCRdb re-called the 5' RACE reads with MiXCR, one entry per CDR3 protein. Here the sample spans tens of thousands of distinct CDR3 sequences, around 12% being singletons. This clonotype was found many times. The CDR3 totals 16 residues. Germline V gives CDR1 GTSNPN, CDR2 SVGIG (reference sequence). V was pared by 0 bases and J by 5 bases, with 7 bases of the junction left unmatched. Time point given: sample taken at primary tumor resection. Tumor, nontumor lung or frozen PBMC supplied whole RNA that was sequenced unsorted.

The rearrangement links TRBV30 to TRBJ2-3, with 11 positions matching TRBD2. This clonotype was sampled from a male donor with early-stage non-small cell lung cancer. This specimen was PBMCs, taken at surgery. The CDR3 coding sequence is TGTGCCTGGAGTGTACAACTAGCGGGGGTAGGAGATACGCAGTATTTT. This translates into CAWSVQLAGVGDTQYF. The full variable domain, completed using reference TRBV30 and TRBJ2-3, is SQTIHQWPATLVQPVGSPLSLECTVEGTSNPNLYWYRQAAGRGLQLLFYSVGIGQISSEVPQNLSASRPQDRQFILSSKKLLLSDSGFYLCAWSVQLAGVGDTQYFGPGTRLTVL.